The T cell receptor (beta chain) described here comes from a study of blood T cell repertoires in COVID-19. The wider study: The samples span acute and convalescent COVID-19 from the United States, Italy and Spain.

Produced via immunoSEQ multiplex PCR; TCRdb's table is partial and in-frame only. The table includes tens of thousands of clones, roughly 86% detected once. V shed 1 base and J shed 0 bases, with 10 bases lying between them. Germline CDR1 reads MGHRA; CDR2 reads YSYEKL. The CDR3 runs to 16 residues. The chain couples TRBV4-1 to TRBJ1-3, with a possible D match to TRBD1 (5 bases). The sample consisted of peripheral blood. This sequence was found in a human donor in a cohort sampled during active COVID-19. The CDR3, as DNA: TGCGCCAGCAGCCAAGTTCAGGGCGCCTCTGGAAACACCATATATTTT. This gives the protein CASSQVQGASGNTIYF.